Only a few counts were recorded for the clone carrying this T cell receptor (beta chain). The antigen is undetermined. Amplification used 60 Vbeta primers and 13 Jbeta primers. Sequenced by immunoSEQ multiplex PCR; TCRdb stores in-frame clones only, minus some. The sample includes more than 200,000 clones, less than 85% of them seen just once. The length of the CDR3 is 15 residues. V shed 6 bases and J shed 4 bases, with 16 bases lying between them. The V gene's germline CDR1 is MNHEY and CDR2 SMNVEV (reference sequence). The data were taken from a study of cytomegalovirus exposure and HLA in healthy donors. Across the whole study: Early released data comprised 80 million to 100 million unique TCRs from HLA-typed donors.

Notes on the study in general: Researchers reported that a few CMV-associated chains were confirmed in vitro as CMV antigen-specific.

This chain uses TRBV27 with TRBJ1-3; no clear D. The sequencing input was PBMCs. The receptor was derived from a girl aged 2-15 years in good health and CMV-seronegative. The CDR3 reads CASSSSVGPGNTIYF. As DNA, the CDR3 is TGTGCCAGCAGCTCCTCGGTTGGTCCAGGAAACACCATATATTTT.